This T cell receptor beta chain was obtained from a study of blood T cell repertoires in COVID-19. Overall study context: Specimens from acute and convalescent COVID-19 originated in the United States, Italy and Spain. From T cells, B-cell-depleted T cells, or PBMCs came the material, which was cDNA or gDNA.

In its sample, this clone was seen once. Compared with germline, one end of the junction differs, possibly owing to a read error. In the authors' workflow: Nucleated cell counts were estimated from reference gene primer amplification. Clones were read by immunoSEQ multiplex PCR, and TCRdb kept only the in-frame ones, dropping some. V, J and clone size are those of that table, while D and trimming were read from the DNA. This table has under 100,000 clones, nearly 90% appearing once. The CDR3 extends over 16 amino acids. CDR1 and CDR2 from the germline V gene are KGHSH and LQKENI. V usage is TRBV18 and J usage is TRBJ2-5; D is perhaps TRBD1 (6 bases). The receptor comes from a man between 50 and 59 years old with acute or convalescent COVID-19. Sequenced input: peripheral blood. CDR3 region: CASSPLSGAQGEAQYF. For the CDR3, the DNA is TGTGCCAGCTCACCACTCTCAGGGGCCCAGGGAGAGGCCCAGTACTTC.